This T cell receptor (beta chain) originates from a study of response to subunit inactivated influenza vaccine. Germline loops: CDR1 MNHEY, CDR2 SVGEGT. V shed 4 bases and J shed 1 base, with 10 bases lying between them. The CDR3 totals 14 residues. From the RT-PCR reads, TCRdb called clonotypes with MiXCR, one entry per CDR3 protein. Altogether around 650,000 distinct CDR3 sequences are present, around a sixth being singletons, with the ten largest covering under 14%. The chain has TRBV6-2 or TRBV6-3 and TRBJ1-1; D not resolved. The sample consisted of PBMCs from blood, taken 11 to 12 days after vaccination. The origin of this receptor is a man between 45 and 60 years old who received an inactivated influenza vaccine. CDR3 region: CASSWGIWNTEAFF. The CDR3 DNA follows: TGTGCCAGCAGTTGGGGAATTTGGAACACTGAAGCTTTCTTT.